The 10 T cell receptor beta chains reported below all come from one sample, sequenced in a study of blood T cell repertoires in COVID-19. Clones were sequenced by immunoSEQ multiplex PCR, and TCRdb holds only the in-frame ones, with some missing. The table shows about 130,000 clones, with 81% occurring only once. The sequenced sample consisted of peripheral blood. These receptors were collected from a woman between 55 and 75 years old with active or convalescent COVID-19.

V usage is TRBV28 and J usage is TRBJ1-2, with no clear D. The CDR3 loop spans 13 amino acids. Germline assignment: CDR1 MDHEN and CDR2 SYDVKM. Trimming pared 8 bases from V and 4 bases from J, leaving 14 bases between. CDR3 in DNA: TGTGCCAGCTCGGTGTCCGGGTCCTATGGCTACACCTTC. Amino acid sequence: CASSVSGSYGYTF.

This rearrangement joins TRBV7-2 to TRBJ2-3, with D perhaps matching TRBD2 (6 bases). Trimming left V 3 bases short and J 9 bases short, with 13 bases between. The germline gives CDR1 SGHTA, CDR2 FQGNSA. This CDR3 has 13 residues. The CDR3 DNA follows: TGTGCCAGCAGCTTGAAGACTAGTGGGACGCAGTATTTT. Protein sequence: CASSLKTSGTQYF.

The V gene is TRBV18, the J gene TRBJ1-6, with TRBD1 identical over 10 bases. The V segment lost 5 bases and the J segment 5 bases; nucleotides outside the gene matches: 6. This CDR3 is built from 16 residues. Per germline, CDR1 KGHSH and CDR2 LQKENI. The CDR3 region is CASSSSGQGNNSPLHF. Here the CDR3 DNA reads TGTGCCAGCTCATCATCGGGACAGGGGAATAATTCACCCCTCCACTTT.

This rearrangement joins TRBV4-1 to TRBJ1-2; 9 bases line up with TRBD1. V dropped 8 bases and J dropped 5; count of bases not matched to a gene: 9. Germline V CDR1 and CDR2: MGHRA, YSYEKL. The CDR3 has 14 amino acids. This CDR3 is CASADRGITYGYTF. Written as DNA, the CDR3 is TGCGCCAGCGCGGACAGGGGTATAACTTATGGCTACACCTTC.

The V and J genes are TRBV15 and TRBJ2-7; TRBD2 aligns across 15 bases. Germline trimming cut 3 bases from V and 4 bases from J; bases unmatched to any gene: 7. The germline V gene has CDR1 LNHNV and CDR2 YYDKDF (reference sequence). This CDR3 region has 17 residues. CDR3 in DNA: TGTGCCACCAGCAGGCCGGGACTAGCGGGAGGCCGATACGAGCAGTACTTC. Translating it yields CATSRPGLAGGRYEQYF.

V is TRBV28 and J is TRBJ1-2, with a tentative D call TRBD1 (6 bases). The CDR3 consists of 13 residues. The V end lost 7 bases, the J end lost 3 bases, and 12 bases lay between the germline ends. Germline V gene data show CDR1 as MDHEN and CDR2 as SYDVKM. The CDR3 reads CASTPDSYYGYTF. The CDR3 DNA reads TGTGCCAGCACCCCGGACAGTTACTATGGCTACACCTTC.

This CDR3 reads CSVDPTSGRGETQYF. The CDR3, as DNA: TGCAGCGTTGATCCGACTAGCGGGAGGGGAGAGACCCAGTACTTC. The chain carries TRBV29-1 and TRBJ2-5; 14 bases align to TRBD2. Germline CDR1 SQVTM, CDR2 ANQGSEA. The CDR3 has 15 amino acids. The V and J ends lost 3 bases and 4 bases, in that order; junction bases with no gene match: 4.

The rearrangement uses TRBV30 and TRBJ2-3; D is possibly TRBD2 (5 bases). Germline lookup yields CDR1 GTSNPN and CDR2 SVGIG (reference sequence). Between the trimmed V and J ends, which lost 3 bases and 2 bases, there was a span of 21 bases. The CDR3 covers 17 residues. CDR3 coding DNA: TGTGCCTGGAGCCGCGGACTTCCCGGCCGGGCCACAGATACGCAGTATTTT. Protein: CAWSRGLPGRATDTQYF.

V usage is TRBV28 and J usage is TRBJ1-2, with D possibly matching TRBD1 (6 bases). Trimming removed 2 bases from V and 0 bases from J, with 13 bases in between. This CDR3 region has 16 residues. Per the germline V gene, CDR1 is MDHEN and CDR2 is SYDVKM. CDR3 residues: CASSLITGPTNYGYTF. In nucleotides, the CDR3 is TGTGCCAGCAGTTTAATCACAGGGCCTACTAACTATGGCTACACCTTC.

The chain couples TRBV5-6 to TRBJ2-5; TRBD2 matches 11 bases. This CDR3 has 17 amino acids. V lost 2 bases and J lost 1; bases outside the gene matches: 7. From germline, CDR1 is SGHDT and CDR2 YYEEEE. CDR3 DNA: TGTGCCAGCAGCTTATGGACTAGCGGGTACATCCAAGAGACCCAGTACTTC. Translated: CASSLWTSGYIQETQYF.